A single sample is the source of the 26 T cell receptor beta chains below, sequenced in a study of blood T cell repertoires in COVID-19. TCRdb's copy holds only in-frame clones and misses some; the assay was immunoSEQ multiplex PCR. The top ten hold 4.5% of the sample, which has roughly 130,000 clones, 82% seen once. The source material was peripheral blood. These receptors all stem from a woman in her seventies with acute or convalescent COVID-19.

The V gene is TRBV18, the J gene TRBJ2-1, with TRBD1 as a possible D gene (5 bases). This CDR3 has 15 amino acids. Germline loops: CDR1 KGHSH, CDR2 LQKENI. V lost 3 bases, J lost 4 bases, and 13 bases lay in between. The CDR3 coding sequence is TGTGCCAGCTCACCGATGACGACAGCTTACAATGAGCAGTTCTTC. Amino acids: CASSPMTTAYNEQFF.

V gene TRBV6-6 combines with J gene TRBJ1-2, with a possible D match to TRBD1 (5 bases). The V end was cut by 4 bases, the J end by 9 bases, with 18 bases between. CDR1 and CDR2 (germline): MNHNY, SVGAGI (reference sequence). The length of the CDR3 is 14 residues. The CDR3, as DNA: TGTGCCAGCAGTTTCCGGGACTCTCTTCATAGCTACACCTTC. This codes for CASSFRDSLHSYTF.

The chain links TRBV4-2 to TRBJ1-2; possibly TRBD1 for D (5 bases). Trimming stripped 0 bases from V and 5 bases from J, with 10 bases between. Germline CDR1 reads LGHNA; CDR2 reads YNFKEQ. The CDR3 has 14 amino acids. CDR3 in amino acids: CASSQEWGGYGYTF. CDR3 in DNA: TGTGCCAGCAGCCAAGAGTGGGGCGGTTATGGCTACACCTTC.

The CDR3 loop reads CASSPQGQGNYGYTF. The CDR3 nucleotides read TGCGCCAGCAGCCCCCAGGGACAGGGAAACTATGGCTACACCTTC. The V and J genes are TRBV4-3 and TRBJ1-2, with 9 bases aligning to TRBD1. CDR3 size: 15 residues. Germline V gives CDR1 LGHNA, CDR2 YSLEER. V lost 4 bases and J lost 2; bases outside the gene matches: 5.

The genes are TRBV4-2 and TRBJ1-4; TRBD1 agrees at 8 bases. There are 18 residues in the CDR3. Looked up from germline, CDR1 is LGHNA and CDR2 is YNFKEQ. V was clipped by 3 bases and J by 7 bases; unmatched bases: 16. The CDR3 DNA is TGTGCCAGCAGCCATGCAGGGGGCGGAAGGGGCTTGTCTGAAAAACTGTTTTTT. Protein: CASSHAGGGRGLSEKLFF.

The CDR3 protein is CSASPGGGNEQFF. CDR3 DNA sequence: TGCAGTGCTAGTCCGGGGGGTGGGAATGAGCAGTTCTTC. The rearrangement uses TRBV20-1 and TRBJ2-1, with 7 nucleotides matching TRBD2. This CDR3 is built from 13 residues. With V trimmed by 3 bases and J by 7 bases, 6 bases remained unmatched. The germline gives CDR1 DFQATT, CDR2 SNEGSKA (reference sequence).

The chain couples TRBV19 to TRBJ2-2, with 10 bases identical to TRBD1. From germline, CDR1 is LNHDA and CDR2 SQIVND (reference sequence). The CDR3 extends over 17 amino acids. The J segment lost 5 bases and the V segment lost 3 bases, leaving 9 bases of the junction unmatched. The CDR3 sequence is CASSIRDRGGGTGELFF. CDR3 nucleotide sequence: TGTGCCAGTAGTATCCGGGACAGGGGAGGAGGTACCGGGGAGCTGTTTTTT. Combining the CDR3 with reference TRBV19 and TRBJ2-2 gives the whole variable domain DGGITQSPKYLFRKEGQNVTLSCEQNLNHDAMYWYRQDPGQGLRLIYYSQIVNDFQKGDIAEGYSVSREKKESFPLTVTSAQKNPTAFYLCASSIRDRGGGTGELFFGEGSRLTVL.

The rearrangement links TRBV18 to TRBJ1-3; no clear D. V was clipped by 4 bases and J by 0 bases, with 10 bases between them. The CDR3 covers 15 residues. Germline V gene lookup returns CDR1 KGHSH and CDR2 LQKENI. For the CDR3, the DNA is TGTGCCAGCTCACGGGAGCGATCCTCTGGAAACACCATATATTTT. It translates to CASSRERSSGNTIYF.

The V gene is TRBV9, the J gene TRBJ2-5; 7 nucleotides align to TRBD2. Germline lookup yields CDR1 SGDLS and CDR2 YYNGEE. V lost 0 bases and J lost 7; bases outside the gene matches: 9. This CDR3 is built from 15 residues. The CDR3 is CASSVALADRGTQYF. CDR3 coding DNA: TGTGCCAGCAGCGTAGCTCTAGCGGATAGAGGGACCCAGTACTTC.

The chain is built from TRBV6-5 and TRBJ1-2; 7 nucleotides agree with TRBD1. CDR3 length: 14 amino acids. V trimming: 2 bases; J trimming: 4 bases; junction bases outside the gene matches: 4. Germline assignment: CDR1 MNHEY and CDR2 SVGAGI. CDR3 bases: TGTGCCAGCAGTTACCTGAGGGACAGCTATGGCTACACCTTC. This encodes CASSYLRDSYGYTF.

This clone was seen more than once but under ten times. This rearrangement joins TRBV5-1 to TRBJ2-3; maybe TRBD1 (5 bases). This CDR3 has 15 residues. Germline CDR1 is SGHRS and CDR2 is YFSETQ. Trimming stripped 0 bases from V and 1 base from J, with 9 bases between. This CDR3 reads CASSLEGQGTDTQYF. The DNA of the CDR3 is TGCGCCAGCAGCTTGGAGGGGCAGGGCACAGATACGCAGTATTTT. The whole variable domain, remainder taken from reference TRBV5-1 and TRBJ2-3, is KAGVTQTPRYLIKTRGQQVTLSCSPISGHRSVSWYQQTPGQGLQFLFEYFSETQRNKGNFPGRFSGRQFSNSRSEMNVSTLELGDSALYLCASSLEGQGTDTQYFGPGTRLTVL.

The chain has TRBV7-6 and TRBJ1-2; D is perhaps TRBD1 (6 bases). The CDR3 extends over 12 amino acids. Germline CDR1 SGHVS, CDR2 FNYEAQ. V shed 5 bases and J shed 4 bases, with 8 bases lying between them. Written as DNA, the CDR3 is TGTGCCAGCAGCCCACAGGGCTATGGCTACACCTTC. This encodes CASSPQGYGYTF.

The chain carries TRBV11-3 and TRBJ1-1; TRBD1 matches 8 bases. The trim removed 0 bases at V and 4 bases at J, leaving 10 bases unmatched. The CDR3 runs to 17 residues. Germline V gene data show CDR1 as SGHNT and CDR2 as YENEEA. The CDR3 here is CASSLDYWRQGSTEAFF. The CDR3 bases are TGTGCCAGCAGCTTAGATTATTGGAGACAGGGGTCCACTGAAGCTTTCTTT.

The V call is TRBV2, the J call TRBJ2-2; D might be TRBD1 (5 bases). The germline V gene encodes CDR1 SNHLY and CDR2 FYNNEI. V was clipped by 8 bases and J by 8 bases, with 9 bases between them. The CDR3 sequence is 11 residues long. DNA for the CDR3: TGTGCCAGCGAGGACAAGGGGGAGCTGTTTTTT. This translates into CASEDKGELFF.

V usage is TRBV6-6 and J usage is TRBJ2-3; TRBD2 matches at 7 bases. The germline gives CDR1 MNHNY, CDR2 SVGAGI (reference sequence). The CDR3 runs to 10 residues. Unmatched junction bases numbered 2, after V lost 8 bases and J lost 9 bases. CDR3 DNA: TGTGCCAGCGGGAGGGAGACGCAGTATTTT. Encoded protein: CASGRETQYF.

The chain combines TRBV10-3 with TRBJ1-5; 7 nucleotides align to TRBD1. Looked up from germline, CDR1 is ENHRY and CDR2 is SYGVKD. The CDR3 spans 15 residues. V was pared by 5 bases and J by 0 bases, with 4 bases of the junction left unmatched. The CDR3 reads CAISRDRASNQPQHF. DNA of the CDR3: TGTGCCATCAGTAGAGACAGGGCTAGCAATCAGCCCCAGCATTTT.

The chain employs TRBV27 and TRBJ1-2; 7 nucleotides align to TRBD1. CDR3 length: 13 amino acids. With V trimmed by 6 bases and J by 6 bases, 7 bases remained unmatched. Germline assignment: CDR1 MNHEY and CDR2 SMNVEV (reference sequence). CDR3 protein: CASRPQGIHGYTF. Written as DNA, the CDR3 is TGTGCCAGCAGACCACAGGGGATCCATGGCTACACCTTC.

This chain links TRBV7-9 with TRBJ2-7; the D gene is possibly TRBD2 (7 bases). In germline, CDR1 is SEHNR, CDR2 FQNEAQ (reference sequence). V gave up 4 bases and J gave up 5 bases, with 18 bases separating them. The CDR3 extends over 15 amino acids. Written as DNA, the CDR3 is TGTGCCAGCAGCTCCACTTCAACGGGGGGCGACGAGCAGTACGTC. Its translation is CASSSTSTGGDEQYV.

The V gene is TRBV27, the J gene TRBJ1-3; D unclear. The CDR3 loop spans 14 amino acids. Germline values: CDR1 MNHEY, CDR2 SMNVEV (reference sequence). V lost 6 bases to trimming and J lost 1 base, with 10 bases between them. The CDR3 DNA sequence: TGTGCCAGCAGCCCGAGTTGGTCTGGAAACACCATATATTTT. The encoded protein is CASSPSWSGNTIYF.

This clone was detected only a few times. CDR3 amino acids: CASSLTGGNKLLHF. The CDR3 nucleotides are TGTGCCAGCAGCTTGACAGGGGGCAACAAACTGCTCCACTTT. The gene calls are TRBV5-4 and TRBJ1-6, with 9 bases that match TRBD1. J lost 16 bases, V lost 1 base, and 9 bases had no gene match. The CDR3 contains 14 residues. Germline CDR1 reads SGHNT; CDR2 reads YYREEE (reference sequence). Together with reference TRBV5-4 and TRBJ1-6, the CDR3 gives the full variable domain: ETGVTQSPTHLIKTRGQQVTLRCSSQSGHNTVSWYQQALGQGPQFIFQYYREEENGRGNFPPRFSGLQFPNYSSELNVNALELDDSALYLCASSLTGGNKLLHFGNGTRLTVT.

V is TRBV7-9 and J is TRBJ2-7, with 9 bases fitting TRBD1. The CDR3 is 15 amino acids. V lost 5 bases, J lost 0 bases, and 5 bases stayed unmatched. CDR1 is SEHNR, CDR2 FQNEAQ, per germline (reference sequence). The CDR3 nucleotides read TGTGCCAGCAGCCCCAGGACAGGGGACTCCTACGAGCAGTACTTC. This gives the protein CASSPRTGDSYEQYF.

The V and J genes are TRBV5-1 and TRBJ2-5; D is undetermined. Trimming removed 4 bases at V and 5 bases at J, with 6 bases between. Germline CDR1 reads SGHRS; CDR2 reads YFSETQ. The CDR3 is 11 amino acids. CDR3 nucleotides: TGCGCCAGCAGCCTAGTTGAGACCCAGTACTTC. Amino acids: CASSLVETQYF.

The chain couples TRBV4-3 to TRBJ2-1; no definite D call. Trimming left V 2 bases short and J 6 bases short, with 5 bases between. Germline CDR1 LGHNA, CDR2 YSLEER. The CDR3 is 12 amino acids. This CDR3 reads CASSQRGNEQFF. Here the CDR3 DNA reads TGCGCCAGCAGCCAAAGAGGCAATGAGCAGTTCTTC.

V usage is TRBV24-1 and J usage is TRBJ1-1; 7 bases match TRBD1. The CDR3 has 15 residues. The germline V gene has CDR1 KGHDR and CDR2 SFDVKD. J lost 4 bases, V lost 3 bases, and 7 bases had no gene match. CDR3 DNA sequence: TGTGCCACCAGTGATGTCGGGACAGAGGCCACTGAAGCTTTCTTT. Translated, it gives CATSDVGTEATEAFF.

This chain connects TRBV19 to TRBJ1-5; D is unresolved. The germline gives CDR1 LNHDA, CDR2 SQIVND (reference sequence). V lost 5 bases to trimming and J lost 3 bases, with 8 bases between them. This CDR3 spans 13 amino acids. This CDR3 reads CASSDRDNQPQHF. The CDR3 nucleotides are TGTGCCAGTAGTGACCGGGACAATCAGCCCCAGCATTTT.

The chain has TRBV7-9 and TRBJ2-3, with a weak D call TRBD2 (7 bases). Germline V lookup: CDR1 SEHNR, CDR2 FQNEAQ (reference sequence). CDR3 length: 16 residues. V lost 2 bases and J lost 5, with 17 bases in between. Here the CDR3 DNA reads TGTGCCAGCAGCTTAATTGAAGGGGGGGCGGTAGATACGCAGTATTTT. Its protein product is CASSLIEGGAVDTQYF.